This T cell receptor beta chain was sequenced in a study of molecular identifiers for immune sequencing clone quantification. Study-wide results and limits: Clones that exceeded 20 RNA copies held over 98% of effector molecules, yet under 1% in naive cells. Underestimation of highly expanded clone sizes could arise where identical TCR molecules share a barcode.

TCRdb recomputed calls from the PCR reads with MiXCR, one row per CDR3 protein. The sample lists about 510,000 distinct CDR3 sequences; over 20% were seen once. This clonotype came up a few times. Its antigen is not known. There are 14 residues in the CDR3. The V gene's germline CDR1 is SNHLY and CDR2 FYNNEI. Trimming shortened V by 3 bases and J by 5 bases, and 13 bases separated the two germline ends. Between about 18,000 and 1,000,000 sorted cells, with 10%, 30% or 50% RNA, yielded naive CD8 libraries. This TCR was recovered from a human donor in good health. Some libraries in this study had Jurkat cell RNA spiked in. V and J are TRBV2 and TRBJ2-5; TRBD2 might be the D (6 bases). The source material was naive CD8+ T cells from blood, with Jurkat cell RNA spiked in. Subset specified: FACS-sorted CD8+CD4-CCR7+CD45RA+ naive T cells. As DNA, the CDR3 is TGTGCCAGCAGTGATCGGGGGACGCGGGAGACCCAGTACTTC. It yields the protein CASSDRGTRETQYF.